This TCR beta chain was sequenced in a study of a mutant IDH1 vaccine in newly diagnosed glioma. Study-level background: First vaccine doses came 4-6 weeks after radiotherapy alone, or with temozolomide cycles.

Indicated time point: week 23, last vaccination. Vaccinated patients received 300 ug of mutant IDH1 20-mer peptide per dose, with topical imiquimod. Measured with immunoSEQ multiplex PCR; TCRdb has only the in-frame clones, and not every one. Here the sample spans 25,000 to 35,000 clones, over 75% being singletons. Notes on this clone: Its antigen is not known.

The sequence was collected from a man aged 35 to 55 with glioma. Material: PBMCs, obtained from a glioma patient whose treatment included an IDH1 peptide vaccine.

In nucleotides, the CDR3 is TGTGCCAGCAGCTCCATTCGGGGGCGTGAAAAACTGTTTTTT. Translating gives CASSSIRGREKLFF. The J gene is TRBJ1-4, the V gene TRBV11-2, with D possibly TRBD1 on 6 matching bases. CDR1 and CDR2 (germline): SGHAT, FQNNGV. CDR3 length: 14 residues. Trimming cost V 4 bases and J 7 bases, with 13 bases left between them.